The entry below describes one T cell receptor beta chain. The target antigen is unknown. The data derive from a study of T cell repertoires in aging, cancer and after chemotherapy. Across the study: Glioblastoma patients receiving temozolomide-based therapy gave paired samples before and after chemotherapy. Roughly 8.8 million TCR reads made up the full dataset.

Overall study findings and caveats: In healthy donors, age-related TCR diversity loss mainly reflected lost richness.

Multiplex touch-down PCR with TRB-A/B primers amplified rearranged V-D-J TRB sequences. TCRdb reanalysed the multiplex PCR reads using MiXCR and keeps one entry per CDR3 protein. Among 2,000 to 3,000 distinct CDR3 sequences listed, 25% to 30% were seen once. Looked up from germline, CDR1 is KGHSH and CDR2 is LQKENI. The CDR3 is 16 residues long. J lost 3 bases, V lost 3 bases, and 6 bases had no gene match. Peripheral blood genomic DNA, not sorted cells or RNA, was the template. The source of this sequence is a human donor with a solid tumor. Input material: blood. The chain is built from TRBV18 and TRBJ2-3, with TRBD1 identical over 10 bases. CDR3 nucleotide sequence: TGTGCCAGCTCACCGTCCGGGACAGGGGCGACAGATACGCAGTATTTT. Translated: CASSPSGTGATDTQYF. Full variable domain (remainder filled in from reference TRBV18 and TRBJ2-3): NAGVMQNPRHLVRRRGQEARLRCSPMKGHSHVYWYRQLPEEGLKFMVYLQKENIIDESGMPKERFSAEFPKEGPSILRIQQVVRGDSAAYFCASSPSGTGATDTQYFGPGTRLTVL.